This T cell receptor (beta chain) came from a study of shared clonotypes between healthy human individuals. Study overall: CD4 naive and CD4 memory each took three plates per donor, while CD8 naive took two and CD8 memory one. Study observations and caveats: Naive CD4 clonotype sharing across a handful of donors was approximately 5%.

All participating donors were Caucasian adults from Nashville, Tennessee. This CDR3 is built from 15 residues. Germline values: CDR1 SSHAT, CDR2 FNYEAQ (reference sequence). TCRdb keeps only in-frame clones here, not all; method: immunoSEQ multiplex PCR. The sample has fewer than 1.6 million clones, 97% to 99% seen once. Worth noting for this clone: What it binds is not known. A junction boundary mismatches the germline segment, possibly from a read error.

The TCR comes from a man younger than 40 in good health. The chain employs TRBV7-7 and TRBJ2-7; 9 nucleotides agree with TRBD1. Source material: naive CD4+ T cells sorted from blood. Indicated subset: CD45RA+ positively selected. CDR3 coding DNA: TGTGCTAGCAGCTCCCCCGGGACAGGGATCTACGAGCAGTACTTC. It codes for CASSSPGTGIYEQYF.